This is a list of T cell receptor beta chains from one sample in a study of blood T cell repertoires in COVID-19. Libraries were prepared by immunoSEQ multiplex PCR; TCRdb keeps only in-frame clonotypes and omits some of them. There are about 160,000 clones in the sample; about 84% occur only once, and approximately 5.4% lies in the top ten. The specimen sequenced was PBMCs or T cells enriched from blood (not recorded which). The receptors were sampled from a man aged 40-55 years who had recovered from COVID-19. Each CDR3 is given with its conserved first and last residue. Fields, in order: CDR3 protein, CDR3 DNA, D gene, V gene, J gene, clone size. A D gene is named only where the DNA matches it firmly. Rows give clone size only sometimes, using once, few, many, or a class for an expanded clone.

cdr3_aa: CASSELMSPTGNTIYF; cdr3_nt: TGTGCCAGCAGTGAATTAATGAGCCCAACTGGAAACACCATATATTTT; d_call: .; v_call: TRBV25-1; j_call: TRBJ1-3; clone_size: .
cdr3_aa: CAISTTLYQGLGTEAFF; cdr3_nt: TGTGCCATCAGCACTACACTATACCAGGGCCTGGGGACTGAAGCTTTCTTT; d_call: .; v_call: TRBV10-3; j_call: TRBJ1-1; clone_size: .
cdr3_aa: CAPRTSGVGSYNEQFF; cdr3_nt: TGTGCCCCTCGGACTAGCGGGGTGGGCTCCTACAATGAGCAGTTCTTC; d_call: TRBD2; v_call: TRBV5-8; j_call: TRBJ2-1; clone_size: .
cdr3_aa: CASALDRVSNQPQHF; cdr3_nt: TGTGCTAGTGCCCTAGACAGGGTCAGCAATCAGCCCCAGCATTTT; d_call: TRBD1; v_call: TRBV12-5; j_call: TRBJ1-5; clone_size: .
cdr3_aa: CASSLASAGDYNEQFF; cdr3_nt: TGTGCCAGCAGCTTAGCTTCGGCAGGGGACTACAATGAGCAGTTCTTC; d_call: .; v_call: TRBV7-9; j_call: TRBJ2-1; clone_size: few
cdr3_aa: CASSSPRTGKMTQHF; cdr3_nt: TGTGCCAGCAGTTCCCCTCGGACAGGGAAAATGACCCAGCATTTT; d_call: TRBD1; v_call: TRBV6-5; j_call: TRBJ1-5; clone_size: .
cdr3_aa: CASSPSGGANEQFF; cdr3_nt: TGTGCCAGCAGCCCTAGCGGGGGGGCCAATGAGCAGTTCTTC; d_call: TRBD2; v_call: TRBV7-3; j_call: TRBJ2-1; clone_size: .
cdr3_aa: CATSDSYRYQETQYF; cdr3_nt: TGTGCCACCAGTGATTCCTACAGGTACCAAGAGACCCAGTACTTC; d_call: .; v_call: TRBV24-1; j_call: TRBJ2-5; clone_size: .
cdr3_aa: CASSYTGDYGYTF; cdr3_nt: TGTGCCAGCAGTTATACAGGGGACTATGGCTACACCTTC; d_call: TRBD1; v_call: TRBV12-3/TRBV12-4; j_call: TRBJ1-2; clone_size: few
cdr3_aa: CASSSRDSGEQYF; cdr3_nt: TGTGCCAGCAGCTCCCGGGACTCGGGCGAGCAGTACTTC; d_call: .; v_call: TRBV3-1/TRBV3-2; j_call: TRBJ2-7; clone_size: .
cdr3_aa: CASSLGPRDTQYF; cdr3_nt: TGTGCCAGCAGCTTAGGTCCCAGAGATACGCAGTATTTT; d_call: .; v_call: TRBV7-2; j_call: TRBJ2-3; clone_size: once
cdr3_aa: CASSLVGVTNEKLFF; cdr3_nt: TGTGCCAGCAGCTTAGTAGGGGTGACTAATGAAAAACTGTTTTTT; d_call: .; v_call: TRBV7-9; j_call: TRBJ1-4; clone_size: .
cdr3_aa: CASEWRTGEQPQHF; cdr3_nt: TGTGCCAGCGAATGGCGGACAGGGGAACAGCCCCAGCATTTT; d_call: TRBD1; v_call: TRBV6-5; j_call: TRBJ1-5; clone_size: .
cdr3_aa: CSVVGQIDYGYTF; cdr3_nt: TGCAGCGTCGTTGGACAGATTGACTATGGCTACACCTTC; d_call: .; v_call: TRBV29-1; j_call: TRBJ1-2; clone_size: .
cdr3_aa: CASSPRTGVSSGANVLTF; cdr3_nt: TGTGCCAGCAGTCCCCGGACAGGGGTTAGCTCTGGGGCCAACGTCCTGACTTTC; d_call: TRBD1; v_call: TRBV6-2/TRBV6-3; j_call: TRBJ2-6; clone_size: .
cdr3_aa: CAWSRTGLGLFSNQPQHF; cdr3_nt: TGTGCCTGGAGTAGGACAGGGTTGGGATTATTTAGCAATCAGCCCCAGCATTTT; d_call: TRBD1; v_call: TRBV30; j_call: TRBJ1-5; clone_size: .
cdr3_aa: CASSVGGTSGGSTDTQYF; cdr3_nt: TGTGCCAGCAGCGTAGGTGGGACTAGCGGGGGAAGCACAGATACGCAGTATTTT; d_call: TRBD2; v_call: TRBV9; j_call: TRBJ2-3; clone_size: .
cdr3_aa: CASSPSLAGGSTIQYF; cdr3_nt: TGTGCCAGCAGCCCTTCCTTAGCGGGGGGCTCCACCATTCAGTACTTC; d_call: TRBD2; v_call: TRBV9; j_call: TRBJ2-4; clone_size: .
cdr3_aa: CASSLGTGGAGVQHF; cdr3_nt: TGTGCCAGCAGCCTCGGGACAGGGGGAGCGGGGGTCCAGCATTTT; d_call: TRBD1; v_call: TRBV7-9; j_call: TRBJ1-5; clone_size: few
cdr3_aa: CARSLIRGTGRKEETQYF; cdr3_nt: TGTGCCAGAAGCTTGATCCGGGGGACAGGGCGAAAAGAAGAGACCCAGTACTTC; d_call: TRBD1; v_call: TRBV5-3; j_call: TRBJ2-5; clone_size: .
cdr3_aa: CAWSLSYEQYF; cdr3_nt: TGTGCCTGGAGTCTCTCCTACGAGCAGTACTTC; d_call: .; v_call: TRBV30; j_call: TRBJ2-7; clone_size: .
cdr3_aa: CASRGAPTYEQYF; cdr3_nt: TGTGCCAGTCGGGGGGCTCCGACCTACGAGCAGTACTTC; d_call: .; v_call: TRBV19; j_call: TRBJ2-7; clone_size: .
cdr3_aa: CASSTGDSNSGNTIYF; cdr3_nt: TGTGCCAGTAGCACAGGGGACAGCAACTCTGGAAACACCATATATTTT; d_call: TRBD1; v_call: TRBV19; j_call: TRBJ1-3; clone_size: once
cdr3_aa: CASSLGTLQETQYF; cdr3_nt: TGCGCCAGCAGCTTGGGGACATTACAAGAGACCCAGTACTTC; d_call: .; v_call: TRBV5-1; j_call: TRBJ2-5; clone_size: .
cdr3_aa: CASQTGDRFSYGYTF; cdr3_nt: TGTGCCAGTCAGACAGGGGATAGGTTCAGCTATGGCTACACCTTC; d_call: TRBD1; v_call: TRBV2; j_call: TRBJ1-2; clone_size: .
cdr3_aa: CSGEAVETQYF; cdr3_nt: TGCAGCGGTGAAGCTGTAGAGACCCAGTACTTC; d_call: .; v_call: TRBV29-1; j_call: TRBJ2-5; clone_size: .
cdr3_aa: CATSRVREHGYTF; cdr3_nt: TGTGCCACCAGCAGAGTTCGGGAACATGGCTACACCTTC; d_call: .; v_call: TRBV15; j_call: TRBJ1-2; clone_size: .
cdr3_aa: CASSEVGVQGQPQHF; cdr3_nt: TGTGCCAGCAGTGAGGTAGGAGTGCAGGGGCAGCCCCAGCATTTT; d_call: .; v_call: TRBV6-1; j_call: TRBJ1-5; clone_size: .
cdr3_aa: CASSETGSPTNEKLFF; cdr3_nt: TGTGCCAGCAGCGAGACAGGGAGCCCAACTAATGAAAAACTGTTTTTT; d_call: TRBD1; v_call: TRBV9; j_call: TRBJ1-4; clone_size: once
cdr3_aa: CASSLGLLGRVSADTQYF; cdr3_nt: TGTGCCAGCAGCTTAGGATTGTTGGGCAGGGTATCCGCAGATACGCAGTATTTT; d_call: .; v_call: TRBV7-9; j_call: TRBJ2-3; clone_size: .
cdr3_aa: CASSRPPSSGRGNEQFF; cdr3_nt: TGTGCCAGCAGTCGCCCCCCTAGCTCCGGGAGGGGGAATGAGCAGTTCTTC; d_call: TRBD2; v_call: TRBV6-6; j_call: TRBJ2-1; clone_size: .
cdr3_aa: CASSEGPANEKLFF; cdr3_nt: TGTGCCAGCAGTGAGGGCCCAGCTAATGAAAAACTGTTTTTT; d_call: .; v_call: TRBV6-1; j_call: TRBJ1-4; clone_size: .
cdr3_aa: CASSFGDSTDTQYF; cdr3_nt: TGCGCCAGCAGCTTCGGTGACTCTACAGATACGCAGTATTTT; d_call: .; v_call: TRBV5-1; j_call: TRBJ2-3; clone_size: .
cdr3_aa: CAWSPSPGGRVQETQYF; cdr3_nt: TGTGCCTGGAGTCCTAGCCCGGGGGGGCGTGTGCAGGAGACCCAGTACTTC; d_call: TRBD2; v_call: TRBV30; j_call: TRBJ2-5; clone_size: .
cdr3_aa: CAISESGQATGSTDTQYF; cdr3_nt: TGTGCCATCAGTGAGTCGGGCCAGGCCACCGGTAGCACAGATACGCAGTATTTT; d_call: .; v_call: TRBV10-3; j_call: TRBJ2-3; clone_size: .
cdr3_aa: CASSPRGYNSPLHF; cdr3_nt: TGTGCCAGTTCCCCCCGGGGGTATAATTCACCCCTCCACTTT; d_call: .; v_call: TRBV6-5; j_call: TRBJ1-6; clone_size: .
cdr3_aa: CASSLSRGKAFF; cdr3_nt: TGTGCCAGCAGCTTAAGCAGGGGGAAAGCTTTCTTT; d_call: TRBD1; v_call: TRBV7-3; j_call: TRBJ1-1; clone_size: few
cdr3_aa: CASSEGSYEQYF; cdr3_nt: TGTGCCAGCAGTGAGGGTTCTTACGAGCAGTACTTC; d_call: .; v_call: TRBV5-4; j_call: TRBJ2-7; clone_size: .
cdr3_aa: CASSLAGTSRETQYF; cdr3_nt: TGCGCCAGCAGCTTGGCAGGGACTTCAAGGGAGACCCAGTACTTC; d_call: .; v_call: TRBV5-1; j_call: TRBJ2-5; clone_size: .
cdr3_aa: CASRTARPEKLFF; cdr3_nt: TGTGCCAGTCGGACTGCTCGGCCTGAAAAACTGTTTTTT; d_call: .; v_call: TRBV19; j_call: TRBJ1-4; clone_size: .
cdr3_aa: CASSIGGGYNEQFF; cdr3_nt: TGTGCCAGTAGTATTGGGGGGGGTTACAATGAGCAGTTCTTC; d_call: TRBD2; v_call: TRBV19; j_call: TRBJ2-1; clone_size: .
cdr3_aa: CASSFLQGHGYTF; cdr3_nt: TGTGCCAGCAGCTTCCTCCAGGGTCATGGCTACACCTTC; d_call: .; v_call: TRBV7-6; j_call: TRBJ1-2; clone_size: .
cdr3_aa: CASSGGGQAFYNEQFF; cdr3_nt: TGTGCCAGCAGCGGCGGTGGACAGGCGTTTTACAATGAGCAGTTCTTC; d_call: TRBD1; v_call: TRBV9; j_call: TRBJ2-1; clone_size: .
cdr3_aa: CASSLQGGGNSPLHF; cdr3_nt: TGCGCCAGCAGCTTGCAGGGCGGCGGGAACTCACCCCTCCACTTT; d_call: .; v_call: TRBV5-1; j_call: TRBJ1-6; clone_size: .
cdr3_aa: CASSYSNHEDSYEQYF; cdr3_nt: TGTGCCAGCAGTTACTCGAATCACGAGGACTCCTACGAGCAGTACTTC; d_call: .; v_call: TRBV6-7; j_call: TRBJ2-7; clone_size: few
cdr3_aa: CASSSSPGAGTGELFF; cdr3_nt: TGTGCCAGCAGCTCATCCCCAGGGGCAGGGACCGGGGAGCTGTTTTTT; d_call: .; v_call: TRBV7-7; j_call: TRBJ2-2; clone_size: .
cdr3_aa: CASSVEGDNSPLHF; cdr3_nt: TGTGCCAGCAGCGTCGAAGGGGATAATTCACCCCTCCACTTT; d_call: .; v_call: TRBV9; j_call: TRBJ1-6; clone_size: .
cdr3_aa: CASSLGGDGNEKLFF; cdr3_nt: TGTGCCAGCAGCCTTGGGGGCGACGGGAATGAAAAACTGTTTTTT; d_call: .; v_call: TRBV3-1/TRBV3-2; j_call: TRBJ1-4; clone_size: .
cdr3_aa: CASSSSGLRVFNEKLFF; cdr3_nt: TGTGCCAGCAGCTCCTCAGGGTTAAGGGTCTTTAATGAAAAACTGTTTTTT; d_call: .; v_call: TRBV7-8; j_call: TRBJ1-4; clone_size: medium-sized
cdr3_aa: CASSQGTSGWGEQFF; cdr3_nt: TGTGCCAGCAGCCAAGGCACTAGCGGCTGGGGTGAGCAGTTCTTC; d_call: TRBD2; v_call: TRBV3-1/TRBV3-2; j_call: TRBJ2-1; clone_size: few
cdr3_aa: CASSLTESSGNTIYF; cdr3_nt: TGCGCCAGCAGCTTGACAGAGAGCTCTGGAAACACCATATATTTT; d_call: .; v_call: TRBV5-1; j_call: TRBJ1-3; clone_size: .
cdr3_aa: CASSLGTGDLYGYTF; cdr3_nt: TGCGCCAGCAGCCTGGGGACAGGGGACCTCTATGGCTACACCTTC; d_call: TRBD1; v_call: TRBV4-1; j_call: TRBJ1-2; clone_size: .
cdr3_aa: CAWSDQGALGYGYTF; cdr3_nt: TGTGCCTGGAGTGACCAGGGGGCCCTTGGCTATGGCTACACCTTC; d_call: TRBD1; v_call: TRBV30; j_call: TRBJ1-2; clone_size: few
cdr3_aa: CAWRGQGASEKLFF; cdr3_nt: TGTGCCTGGAGAGGACAGGGGGCAAGTGAAAAACTGTTTTTT; d_call: TRBD1; v_call: TRBV30; j_call: TRBJ1-4; clone_size: .
cdr3_aa: CASSTSDSGGRTDTQYF; cdr3_nt: TGCGCCAGCAGCACGTCCGATAGCGGGGGGCGCACAGATACGCAGTATTTT; d_call: TRBD2; v_call: TRBV5-1; j_call: TRBJ2-3; clone_size: .
cdr3_aa: CSVGRQATEAFF; cdr3_nt: TGCAGCGTTGGAAGGCAGGCCACTGAAGCTTTCTTT; d_call: .; v_call: TRBV29-1; j_call: TRBJ1-1; clone_size: .
cdr3_aa: CASSYGLLQGSNQPQHF; cdr3_nt: TGTGCCAGCAGTTACGGACTCTTACAAGGTAGCAATCAGCCCCAGCATTTT; d_call: .; v_call: TRBV6-4; j_call: TRBJ1-5; clone_size: once
cdr3_aa: CASSLLGAENTEAFF; cdr3_nt: TGCGCCAGCAGCTTATTAGGGGCAGAGAACACTGAAGCTTTCTTT; d_call: .; v_call: TRBV5-1; j_call: TRBJ1-1; clone_size: .
cdr3_aa: CASSLAAPRTDGYTF; cdr3_nt: TGTGCCAGCTCACTCGCGGCCCCGCGTACGGATGGCTACACCTTC; d_call: .; v_call: TRBV18; j_call: TRBJ1-2; clone_size: once